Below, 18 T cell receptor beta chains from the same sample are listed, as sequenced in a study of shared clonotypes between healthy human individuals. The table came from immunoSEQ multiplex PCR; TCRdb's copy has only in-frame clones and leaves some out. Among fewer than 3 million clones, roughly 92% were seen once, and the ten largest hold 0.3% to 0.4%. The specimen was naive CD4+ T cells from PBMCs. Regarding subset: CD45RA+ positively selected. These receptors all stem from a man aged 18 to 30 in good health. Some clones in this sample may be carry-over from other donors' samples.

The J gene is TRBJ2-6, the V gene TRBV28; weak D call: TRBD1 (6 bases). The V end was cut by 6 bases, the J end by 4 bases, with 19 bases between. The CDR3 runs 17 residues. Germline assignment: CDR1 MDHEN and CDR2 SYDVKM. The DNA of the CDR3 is TGTGCCAGCAGCCAGGGACATTTCTCGGTAGGGGCCAACGTCCTGACTTTC. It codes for CASSQGHFSVGANVLTF.

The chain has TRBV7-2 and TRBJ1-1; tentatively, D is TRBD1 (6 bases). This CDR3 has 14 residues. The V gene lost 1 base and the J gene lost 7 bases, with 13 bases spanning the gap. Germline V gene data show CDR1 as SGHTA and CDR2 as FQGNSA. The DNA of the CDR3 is TGTGCCAGCAGCTTAGTGGGTAGGGGGGTTGAAGCTTTCTTT. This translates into CASSLVGRGVEAFF.

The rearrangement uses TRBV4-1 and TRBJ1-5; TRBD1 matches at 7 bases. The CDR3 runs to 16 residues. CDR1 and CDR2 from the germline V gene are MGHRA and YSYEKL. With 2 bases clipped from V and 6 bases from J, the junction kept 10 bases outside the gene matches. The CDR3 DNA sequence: TGCGCCAGCAGCCAATTCTACACAGGGGTGGGTCAGCCCCAGCATTTT. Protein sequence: CASSQFYTGVGQPQHF.

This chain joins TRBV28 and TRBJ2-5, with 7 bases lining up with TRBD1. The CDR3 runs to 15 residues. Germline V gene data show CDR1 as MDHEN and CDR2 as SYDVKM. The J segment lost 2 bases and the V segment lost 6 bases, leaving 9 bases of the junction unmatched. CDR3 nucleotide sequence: TGTGCCAGCAGCTCCCCGACAGGGTTACAAGAGACCCAGTACTTC. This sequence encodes CASSSPTGLQETQYF. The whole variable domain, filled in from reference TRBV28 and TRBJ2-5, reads DVKVTQSSRYLVKRTGEKVFLECVQDMDHENMFWYRQDPGLGLRLIYFSYDVKMKEKGDIPEGYSVSREKKERFSLILESASTNQTSMYLCASSSPTGLQETQYFGPGTRLLVL.

CDR3 bases: TGTGCCACCAGCAGAGATCTCTGGACTAGCGGAGAAAACACCGGGGAGCTGTTTTTT. Residues: CATSRDLWTSGENTGELFF. The chain links TRBV15 to TRBJ2-2; 10 positions agree with TRBD2. This CDR3 spans 19 amino acids. Germline V gives CDR1 LNHNV, CDR2 YYDKDF (reference sequence). After removal of 0 bases from V and 2 bases from J, the junction contained 9 bases not matched to a gene.

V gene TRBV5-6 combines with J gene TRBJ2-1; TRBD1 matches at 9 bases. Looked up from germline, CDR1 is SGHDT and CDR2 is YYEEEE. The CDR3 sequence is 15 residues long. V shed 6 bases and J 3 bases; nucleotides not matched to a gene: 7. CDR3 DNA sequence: TGTGCCAGCATGAAGGACAGGGGACTCTACAATGAGCAGTTCTTC. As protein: CASMKDRGLYNEQFF. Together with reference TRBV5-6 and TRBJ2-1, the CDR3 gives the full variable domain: DAGVTQSPTHLIKTRGQQVTLRCSPKSGHDTVSWYQQALGQGPQFIFQYYEEEERQRGNFPDRFSGHQFPNYSSELNVNALLLGDSALYLCASMKDRGLYNEQFFGPGTRLTVL.

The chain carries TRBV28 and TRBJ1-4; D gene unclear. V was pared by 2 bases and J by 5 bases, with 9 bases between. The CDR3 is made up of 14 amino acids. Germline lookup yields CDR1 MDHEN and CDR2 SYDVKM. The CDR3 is CASSLTQENEKLFF. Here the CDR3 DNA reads TGTGCCAGCAGTTTAACGCAGGAAAATGAAAAACTGTTTTTT.

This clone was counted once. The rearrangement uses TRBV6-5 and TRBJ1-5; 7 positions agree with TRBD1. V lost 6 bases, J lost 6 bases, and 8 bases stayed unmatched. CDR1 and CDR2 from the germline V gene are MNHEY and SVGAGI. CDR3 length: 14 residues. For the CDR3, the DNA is TGTGCCAGCAGCCCGAGGGGGCTACGTCAGCCCCAGCATTTT. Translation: CASSPRGLRQPQHF.

The CDR3 DNA reads as TGCGCCAGCAGCCAAGATCCGCAGGGGCAGTACAATGAGCAGTTCTTC. Translating it yields CASSQDPQGQYNEQFF. The rearrangement links TRBV4-3 to TRBJ2-1; D might be TRBD1 (6 bases). V lost 0 bases to trimming and J lost 4 bases, with 13 bases between them. This CDR3 has 16 residues. CDR1 is LGHNA, CDR2 YSLEER, per germline.

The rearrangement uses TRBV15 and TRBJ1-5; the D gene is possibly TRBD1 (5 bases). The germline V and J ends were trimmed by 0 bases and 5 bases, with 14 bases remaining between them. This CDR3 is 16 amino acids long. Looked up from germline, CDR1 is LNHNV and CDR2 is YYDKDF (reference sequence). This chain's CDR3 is CATSRDKGPGDQPQHF. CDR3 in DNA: TGTGCCACCAGCAGAGATAAGGGGCCGGGCGATCAGCCCCAGCATTTT.

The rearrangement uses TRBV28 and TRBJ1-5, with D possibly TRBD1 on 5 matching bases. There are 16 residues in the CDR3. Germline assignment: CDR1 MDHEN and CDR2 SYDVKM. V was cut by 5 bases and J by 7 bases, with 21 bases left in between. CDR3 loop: CASSIPGTRAGQPQHF. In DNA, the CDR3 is TGTGCCAGCAGTATCCCCGGGACTCGGGCGGGGCAGCCCCAGCATTTT.

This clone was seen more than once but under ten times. The CDR3 nucleotides read TGTGCCTGGAGTATAAGGGCCGCTGAAGCTTTCTTT. Its translation: CAWSIRAAEAFF. The chain is built from TRBV30 and TRBJ1-1; D not resolved. Germline V gives CDR1 GTSNPN, CDR2 SVGIG (reference sequence). This CDR3 is built from 12 residues. V lost 2 bases, J lost 6 bases, and 10 bases lay in between.

CDR3: CASSLVGTPTGELFF. The CDR3 nucleotides read TGCGCCAGCAGCTTGGTTGGGACCCCCACCGGGGAGCTGTTTTTT. The chain combines TRBV5-1 with TRBJ2-2, with D perhaps being TRBD1 or TRBD2 (5 bases each). Trimming pared 0 bases from V and 4 bases from J, leaving 10 bases between. Looked up from germline, CDR1 is SGHRS and CDR2 is YFSETQ. The CDR3 runs 15 residues.

Here the CDR3 reads CAWPGGGSGNTIYF. The CDR3 nucleotides read TGTGCCTGGCCCGGGGGAGGATCTGGAAACACCATATATTTT. The rearrangement links TRBV30 to TRBJ1-3, with D possibly being TRBD1 (5 bases). The CDR3 extends over 14 amino acids. CDR1 is GTSNPN, CDR2 SVGIG, per germline (reference sequence). V was pared by 5 bases and J by 1 base, with 12 bases between.

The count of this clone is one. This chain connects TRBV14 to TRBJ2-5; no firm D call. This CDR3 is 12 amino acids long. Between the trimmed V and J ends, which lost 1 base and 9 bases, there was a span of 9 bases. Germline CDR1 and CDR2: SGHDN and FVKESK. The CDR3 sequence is CASSQVGKAQYF. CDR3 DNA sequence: TGTGCCAGCAGCCAAGTAGGAAAGGCCCAGTACTTC.

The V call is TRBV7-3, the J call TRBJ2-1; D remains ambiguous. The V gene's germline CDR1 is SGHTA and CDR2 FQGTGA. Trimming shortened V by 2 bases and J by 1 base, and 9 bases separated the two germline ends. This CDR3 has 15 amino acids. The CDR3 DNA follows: TGTGCCAGCAGCTTATCGGCAGTTTCCTACAATGAGCAGTTCTTC. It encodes CASSLSAVSYNEQFF.

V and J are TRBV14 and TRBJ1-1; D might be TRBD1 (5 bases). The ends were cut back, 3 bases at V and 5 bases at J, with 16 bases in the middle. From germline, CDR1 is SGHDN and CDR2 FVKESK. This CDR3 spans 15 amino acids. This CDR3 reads CASSHLPGWGTEAFF. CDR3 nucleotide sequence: TGTGCCAGCAGCCACTTGCCGGGCTGGGGGACTGAAGCTTTCTTT.

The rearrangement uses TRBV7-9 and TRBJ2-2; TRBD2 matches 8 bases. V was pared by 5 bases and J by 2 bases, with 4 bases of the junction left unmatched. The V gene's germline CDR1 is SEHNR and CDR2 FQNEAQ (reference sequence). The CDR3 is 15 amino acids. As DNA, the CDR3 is TGTGCCAGCAGCCGACTAGCGTCTAACACCGGGGAGCTGTTTTTT. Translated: CASSRLASNTGELFF.